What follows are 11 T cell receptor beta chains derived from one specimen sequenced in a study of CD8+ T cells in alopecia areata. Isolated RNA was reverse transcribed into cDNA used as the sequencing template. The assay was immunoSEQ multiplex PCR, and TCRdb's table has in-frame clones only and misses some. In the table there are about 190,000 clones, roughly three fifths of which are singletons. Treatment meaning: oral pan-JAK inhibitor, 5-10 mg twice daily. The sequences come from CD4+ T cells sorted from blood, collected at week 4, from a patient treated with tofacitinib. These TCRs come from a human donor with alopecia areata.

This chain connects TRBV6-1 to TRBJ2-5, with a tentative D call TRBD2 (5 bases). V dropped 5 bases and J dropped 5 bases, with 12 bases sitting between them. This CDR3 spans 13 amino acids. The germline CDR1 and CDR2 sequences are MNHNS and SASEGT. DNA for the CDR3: TGTGCCAGCAGTACAACGGGCGGGGAGACCCAGTACTTC. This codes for CASSTTGGETQYF.

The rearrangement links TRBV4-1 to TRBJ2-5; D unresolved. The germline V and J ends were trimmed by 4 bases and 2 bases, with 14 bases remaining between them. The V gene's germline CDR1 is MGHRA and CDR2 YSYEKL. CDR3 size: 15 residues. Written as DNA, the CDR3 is TGCGCCAGCAGCCGTACGCTAGGCGGACAAGAGACCCAGTACTTC. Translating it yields CASSRTLGGQETQYF.

The CDR3 is CASSEGGRVHGYTF. The CDR3 region has the DNA TGTGCCAGCAGTGAGGGGGGGCGAGTGCATGGCTACACCTTC. This sequence joins TRBV6-5 and TRBJ1-2; tentative D call: TRBD1 (6 bases). Germline loops: CDR1 MNHEY, CDR2 SVGAGI. This CDR3 contains 14 residues. Trimming pared 5 bases from V and 6 bases from J, leaving 16 bases between.

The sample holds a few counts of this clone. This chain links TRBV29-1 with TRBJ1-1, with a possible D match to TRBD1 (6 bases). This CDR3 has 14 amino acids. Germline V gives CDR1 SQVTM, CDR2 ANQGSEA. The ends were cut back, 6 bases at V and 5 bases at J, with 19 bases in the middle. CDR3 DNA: TGCAGCGTGACCCTGGGGGGGCGCGGGACTGAAGCTTTCTTT. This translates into CSVTLGGRGTEAFF.

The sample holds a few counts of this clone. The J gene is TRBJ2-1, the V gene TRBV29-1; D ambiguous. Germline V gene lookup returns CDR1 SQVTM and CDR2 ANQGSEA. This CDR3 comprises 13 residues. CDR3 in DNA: TGCAGTCATCGTAGTATCTCCTACAATGAGCAGTTCTTC. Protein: CSHRSISYNEQFF.

In nucleotides, the CDR3 is TGCAGCGTTGGACTCGGAGAAAAACTGTTTTTT. It codes for CSVGLGEKLFF. V and J are TRBV29-1 and TRBJ1-4, with D unclear. CDR3 size: 11 residues. V was shortened by 4 bases and J by 8 bases, with 8 bases between the two germline ends. Germline CDR1 SQVTM, CDR2 ANQGSEA.

CDR3 bases: TGCGCCAGCAGCCAAGAGTTATCCGAAGCCTACGAGCAGTACTTC. It translates to CASSQELSEAYEQYF. The V and J genes are TRBV4-1 and TRBJ2-7; D uncertain. The CDR3 length is 15 residues. The germline V and J ends were trimmed by 0 bases and 2 bases, with 11 bases remaining between them. The germline CDR1 and CDR2 sequences are MGHRA and YSYEKL.

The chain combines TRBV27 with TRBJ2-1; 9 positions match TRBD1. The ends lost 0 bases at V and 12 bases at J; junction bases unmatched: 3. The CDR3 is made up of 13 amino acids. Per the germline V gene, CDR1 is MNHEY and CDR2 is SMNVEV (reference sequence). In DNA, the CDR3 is TGTGCCAGCAGTTTATCGGGACAGGGCCCGCAGTTCTTC. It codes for CASSLSGQGPQFF.

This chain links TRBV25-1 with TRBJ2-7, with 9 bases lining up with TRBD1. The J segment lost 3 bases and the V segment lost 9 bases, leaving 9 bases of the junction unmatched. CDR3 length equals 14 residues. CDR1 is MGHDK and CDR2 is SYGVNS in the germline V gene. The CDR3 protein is CARSSGTGYYEQYF. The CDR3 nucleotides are TGTGCCAGGAGCTCGGGGACAGGGTACTACGAGCAGTACTTC.

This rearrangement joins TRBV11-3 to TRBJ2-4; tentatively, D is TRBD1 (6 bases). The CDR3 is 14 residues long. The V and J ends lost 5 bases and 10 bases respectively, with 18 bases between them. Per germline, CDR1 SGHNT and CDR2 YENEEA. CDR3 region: CASSPEQGRGIQYF. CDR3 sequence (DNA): TGTGCCAGCAGCCCGGAACAGGGAAGGGGGATTCAGTACTTC.

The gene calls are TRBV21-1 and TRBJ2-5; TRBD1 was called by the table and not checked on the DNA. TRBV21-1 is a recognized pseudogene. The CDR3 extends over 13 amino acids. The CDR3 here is CASSKRGQETQYF. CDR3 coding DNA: TGTGCCAGCAGCAAAAGGGGCCAAGAGACCCAGTACTTC.